The clone carrying this T cell receptor beta chain was seen a handful of times. These data originate in a study of early T cells in non-severe SARS-CoV-2 infection. TCRdb passed the 5' RACE reads through MiXCR, listing each CDR3 protein once. Found here are 70,000 to 85,000 distinct CDR3 sequences, 10% to 15% of them singletons; the top ten hold approximately 7%. This CDR3 spans 18 amino acids. Unmatched junction bases numbered 17, after V lost 6 bases and J lost 5 bases. CDR1 is DFQATT, CDR2 SNEGSKA, per germline (reference sequence). This receptor was identified in an adult who was a healthcare worker with PCR-confirmed SARS-CoV-2 infection or an uninfected control (not recorded which). The source material was whole blood. The chain recombines TRBV20-1 with TRBJ2-5; 14 nucleotides line up with TRBD2. In DNA, the CDR3 is TGCAGTGCCACATCCGGGACTAGCGGGAGAGGGGTGGTTGAGACCCAGTACTTC. Protein sequence: CSATSGTSGRGVVETQYF.